The source of this TCR beta chain is a study of blood T cells in healthy people across ages. Findings and caveats of the study: As age increased, TCR beta diversity per million T cells fell in a roughly linear fashion.

As for this clonotype: Its antigen is still unknown.

J gave up 5 bases and V 0 bases, and 8 bases lay outside the gene matches. The CDR3 consists of 16 residues. The authors ran a second PCR of roughly 6 to 11 cycles using a sample-barcoded 5' primer and a J-beta primer mix. TCRdb called the 5' RACE reads again in MiXCR, with one record for every CDR3 protein. The table records under 1,100,000 distinct CDR3 sequences, approximately 26% of them present only once. In addition, the sample was reused for a study of T cells of mothers and their children.

The chain combines TRBV12-3 or TRBV12-4 with TRBJ2-7; 9 bases are a match to TRBD1. Sequenced: blood. The source of this sequence is a girl under 10 years old in good health. The DNA of the CDR3 is TGTGCCAGCAGTTTAGCGGAGGACAGGGGAAGGGACGAGCAGTACTTC. Translation: CASSLAEDRGRDEQYF.